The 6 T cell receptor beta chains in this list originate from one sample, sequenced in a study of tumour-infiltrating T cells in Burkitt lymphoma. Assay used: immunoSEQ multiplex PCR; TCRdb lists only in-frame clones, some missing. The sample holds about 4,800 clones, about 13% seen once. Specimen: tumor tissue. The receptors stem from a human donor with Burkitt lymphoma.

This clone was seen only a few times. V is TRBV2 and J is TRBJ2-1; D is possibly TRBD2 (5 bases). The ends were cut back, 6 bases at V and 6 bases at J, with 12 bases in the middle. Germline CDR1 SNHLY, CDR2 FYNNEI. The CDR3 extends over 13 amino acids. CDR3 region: CASSRARGNEQFF. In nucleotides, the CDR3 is TGTGCCAGCAGCCGAGCACGGGGCAATGAGCAGTTCTTC.

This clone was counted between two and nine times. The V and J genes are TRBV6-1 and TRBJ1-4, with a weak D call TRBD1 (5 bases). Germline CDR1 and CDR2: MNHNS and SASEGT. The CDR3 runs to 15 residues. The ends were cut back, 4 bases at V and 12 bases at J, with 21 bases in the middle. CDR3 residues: CASSGLQGRTEELFF. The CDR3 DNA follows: TGTGCCAGCAGTGGCCTCCAGGGTAGGACGGAGGAACTGTTTTTT.

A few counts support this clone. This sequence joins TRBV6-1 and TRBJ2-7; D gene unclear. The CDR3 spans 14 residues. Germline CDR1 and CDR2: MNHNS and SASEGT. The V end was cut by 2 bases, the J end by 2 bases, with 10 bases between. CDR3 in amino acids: CASSERAETYEQYF. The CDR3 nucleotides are TGTGCCAGCAGTGAACGGGCAGAAACCTACGAGCAGTACTTC.

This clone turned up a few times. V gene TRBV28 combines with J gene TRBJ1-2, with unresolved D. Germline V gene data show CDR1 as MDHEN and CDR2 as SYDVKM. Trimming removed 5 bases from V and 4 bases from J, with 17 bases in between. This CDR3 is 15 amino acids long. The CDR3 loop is CASSPAQLKAYGYTF. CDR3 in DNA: TGTGCCAGCAGTCCCGCTCAATTGAAGGCCTATGGCTACACCTTC.

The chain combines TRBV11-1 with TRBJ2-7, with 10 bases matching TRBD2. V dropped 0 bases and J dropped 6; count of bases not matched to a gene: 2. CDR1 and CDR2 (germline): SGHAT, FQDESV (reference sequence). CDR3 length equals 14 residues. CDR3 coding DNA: TGTGCCAGCAGCTTAGCAGCGGGAGGGGTCGAGCAGTACTTC. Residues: CASSLAAGGVEQYF.

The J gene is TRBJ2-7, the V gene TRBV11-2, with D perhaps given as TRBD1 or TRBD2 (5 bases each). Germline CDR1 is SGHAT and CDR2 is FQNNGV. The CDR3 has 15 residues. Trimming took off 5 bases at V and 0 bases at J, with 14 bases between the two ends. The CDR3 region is CASSPGTESSYEQYF. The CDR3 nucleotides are TGTGCCAGCAGCCCTGGGACGGAAAGCTCCTACGAGCAGTACTTC.